This TCR beta chain is from a study of vaccination and CD4 T cells after COVID-19. On the study more broadly: Typically, post-vaccine samples were obtained a median about 70 days after dose two, within a range of 14 to 241. Study-wide results and limits: Within convalescent individuals, 304 out of 307 vaccine-specific clones proved to be spike mono-reactive.

V was clipped by 0 bases and J by 14 bases, with 20 bases between them. Germline V gene data show CDR1 as SGDLS and CDR2 as YYNGEE. This CDR3 contains 14 residues. Using its own MiXCR run on the PCR reads, TCRdb lists one record per CDR3 protein. The repertoire holds about 15,000 distinct CDR3 sequences, with 69% as singletons. On this clonotype: The target antigen is unknown.

The sequencing used CD4+ T cells from blood, collected after SARS-CoV-2 vaccination. The chain recombines TRBV9 with TRBJ1-1; maybe TRBD1 (5 bases). The receptor was derived from a human donor who had recovered from COVID-19. The CDR3: CASSVEVGGVKRFF. CDR3 nucleotide sequence: TGTGCCAGCAGCGTAGAAGTGGGGGGGGTAAAAAGGTTCTTT.